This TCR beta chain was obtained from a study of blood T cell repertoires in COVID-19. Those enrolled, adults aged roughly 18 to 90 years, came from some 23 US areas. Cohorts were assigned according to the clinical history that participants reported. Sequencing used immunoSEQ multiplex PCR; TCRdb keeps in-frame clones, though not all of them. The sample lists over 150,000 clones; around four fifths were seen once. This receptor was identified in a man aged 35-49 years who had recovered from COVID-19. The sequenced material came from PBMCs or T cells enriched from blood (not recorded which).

The CDR3 region is CASSPGTEETQYF. The DNA for the CDR3 is TGTGCCAGCTCCCCTGGGACAGAAGAGACCCAGTACTTC. This chain uses TRBV18 with TRBJ2-5, with TRBD1 matching 7 bases. The CDR3 runs 13 residues. V lost 6 bases, J lost 3 bases, and 4 bases stayed unmatched. CDR1 is KGHSH, CDR2 LQKENI, per germline.